This is a list of T cell receptor beta chains from one sample in a study of blood T cell repertoires in COVID-19. Clones were read by immunoSEQ multiplex PCR, and TCRdb kept only the in-frame ones, dropping some. Of about 350,000 clones listed, about 90% are singletons. The material sequenced was PBMCs or T cells enriched from blood (not recorded which). The receptors shown here come from a woman under 40 who had recovered from COVID-19. The conserved cysteine and the conserved F or W are not part of the CDR3 here.

>TRBJ2-7|13|TRBV6-6
ASSRDDRVGYEQY
>TRBJ2-1|16|TRBV12-2
ASRLGRLAFIYYNEQF
>TRBJ2-4|14|TRBV28
ASSLHRGALGNIQY
>TRBJ1-2|15|TRBV13
ASSKQGQAFIHYGYT
>TRBJ1-4|12|TRBV5-5
ASSGTGSGEKLF
>TRBJ2-1|11|TRBV18
ASSTRGYNEQF
>TRBJ2-3|10|TRBV10-3
AISVENYEQY
>TRBJ2-7|11|TRBV11-2
ASSLVLAGEQY
>TRBJ1-2|12|TRBV6-1
ASSHSDTNYGYT
>TRBJ2-1|13|TRBV15
ATSPWREMGREQF
>TRBJ1-2|12|TRBV15
ATRTDRGGYGYT
>TRBJ2-7|10|TRBV12-3/TRBV12-4
ASTDRAYEQY
>TRBJ1-2|12|TRBV15
ATSGRAENYGYT
>TRBJ1-2|13|TRBV19
ASRPGQGDDYGYT
>TRBJ1-4|10|TRBV11-2
ASSLVTEKLF
>TRBJ1-1|11|TRBV2
ASRDREDTEAF
>TRBJ2-7|14|TRBV9
ASSAGTSGRQHEQY
>TRBJ1-1|15|TRBV11-2
ASSLVGSGARNTEAF
>TRBJ2-1|13|TRBV6-5
ASSLTRYGNNEQF
>TRBJ1-1|11|TRBV6-5
ASPNRLNTEAF
>TRBJ2-5|13|TRBV5-1
ASSLAGGAGETQY
>TRBJ1-2|11|TRBV12-3/TRBV12-4
ASSLIRADGYT
>TRBJ1-2|11|TRBV19
ASSVDWGNGYT
>TRBJ1-3|12|TRBV13
ASSSYREGNTIY
>TRBJ2-1|10|TRBV9
ASSVVAGEQF
>TRBJ2-7|11|TRBV15
ATSRDKSYEQY
>TRBJ2-3|13|TRBV2
ASSVQDGRTDTQY
>TRBJ2-2|12|TRBV19
ASSIVQFTGELF
>TRBJ2-1|13|TRBV7-8
ASSLAGQLYNEQF